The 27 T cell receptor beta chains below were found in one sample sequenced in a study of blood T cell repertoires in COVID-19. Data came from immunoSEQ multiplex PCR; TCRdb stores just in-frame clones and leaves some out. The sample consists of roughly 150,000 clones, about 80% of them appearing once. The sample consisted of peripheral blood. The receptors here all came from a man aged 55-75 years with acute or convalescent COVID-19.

CDR3 bases: TGTGCCAGCAGGGCAAGCTCCTATAATTCACCCCTCCACTTT. Its translation: CASRASSYNSPLHF. The J gene is TRBJ1-6, the V gene TRBV6-4; D is undetermined. The length of the CDR3 is 14 residues. V lost 6 bases to trimming and J lost 0 bases, with 6 bases between them. Germline assignment: CDR1 MRHNA and CDR2 SNTAGT.

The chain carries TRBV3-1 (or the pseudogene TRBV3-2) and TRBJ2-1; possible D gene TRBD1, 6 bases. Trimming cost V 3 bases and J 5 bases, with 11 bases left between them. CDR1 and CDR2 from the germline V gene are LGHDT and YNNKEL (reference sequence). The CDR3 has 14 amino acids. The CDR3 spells CASSQGAFDNEQFF. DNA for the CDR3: TGTGCCAGCAGCCAGGGGGCCTTCGACAATGAGCAGTTCTTC.

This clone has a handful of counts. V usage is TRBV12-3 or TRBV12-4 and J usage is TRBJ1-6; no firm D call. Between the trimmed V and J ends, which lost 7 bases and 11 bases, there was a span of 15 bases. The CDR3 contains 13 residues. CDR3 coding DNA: TGTGCCAGCACTTCTCTGGGCGGGACACCCCTCCACTTT. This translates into CASTSLGGTPLHF.

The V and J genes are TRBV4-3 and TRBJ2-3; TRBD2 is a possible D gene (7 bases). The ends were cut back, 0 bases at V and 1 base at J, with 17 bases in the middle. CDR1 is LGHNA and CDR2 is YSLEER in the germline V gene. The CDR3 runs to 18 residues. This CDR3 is CASSQESIGGGGTDTQYF. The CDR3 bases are TGCGCCAGCAGCCAAGAGTCGATAGGGGGGGGCGGCACAGATACGCAGTATTTT.

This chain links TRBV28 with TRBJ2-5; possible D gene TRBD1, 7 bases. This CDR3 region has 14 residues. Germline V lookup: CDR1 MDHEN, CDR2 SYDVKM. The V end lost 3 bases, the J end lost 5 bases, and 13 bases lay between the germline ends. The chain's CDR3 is CASSFQGGRETQYF. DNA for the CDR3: TGTGCCAGCAGTTTTCAGGGGGGTAGGGAGACCCAGTACTTC.

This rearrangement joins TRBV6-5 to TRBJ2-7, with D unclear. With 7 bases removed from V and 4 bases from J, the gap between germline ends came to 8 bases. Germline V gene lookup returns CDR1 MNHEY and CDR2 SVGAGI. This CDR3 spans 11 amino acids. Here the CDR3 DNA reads TGTGCCAGCACCCTTAATTACGAGCAGTACTTC. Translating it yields CASTLNYEQYF.

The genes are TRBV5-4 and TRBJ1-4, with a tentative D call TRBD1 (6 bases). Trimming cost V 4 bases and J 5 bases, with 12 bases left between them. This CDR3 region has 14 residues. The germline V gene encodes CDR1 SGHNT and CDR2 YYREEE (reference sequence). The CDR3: CASSTQGPNEKLFF. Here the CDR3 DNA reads TGTGCCAGCAGCACCCAGGGGCCCAATGAAAAACTGTTTTTT.

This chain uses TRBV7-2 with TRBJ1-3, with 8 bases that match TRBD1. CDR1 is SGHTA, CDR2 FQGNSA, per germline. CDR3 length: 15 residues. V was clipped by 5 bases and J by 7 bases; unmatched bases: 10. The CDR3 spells CASSAGGRGQNTIYF. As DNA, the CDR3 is TGTGCCAGCAGCGCCGGCGGCAGGGGGCAGAACACCATATATTTT.

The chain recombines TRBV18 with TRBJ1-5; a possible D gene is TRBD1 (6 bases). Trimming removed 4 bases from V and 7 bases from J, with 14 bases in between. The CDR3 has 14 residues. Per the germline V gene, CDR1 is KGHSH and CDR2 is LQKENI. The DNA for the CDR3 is TGTGCCAGCTCACTTGCAGGGGTTGGGCAGCCCCAGCATTTT. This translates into CASSLAGVGQPQHF.

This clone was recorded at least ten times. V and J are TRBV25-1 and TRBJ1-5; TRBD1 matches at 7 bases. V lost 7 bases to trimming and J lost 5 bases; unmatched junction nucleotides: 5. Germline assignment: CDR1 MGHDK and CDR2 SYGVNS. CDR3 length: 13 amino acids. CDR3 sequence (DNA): TGTGCCAGCACCTACAGGGGCTATCAGCCCCAGCATTTT. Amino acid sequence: CASTYRGYQPQHF.

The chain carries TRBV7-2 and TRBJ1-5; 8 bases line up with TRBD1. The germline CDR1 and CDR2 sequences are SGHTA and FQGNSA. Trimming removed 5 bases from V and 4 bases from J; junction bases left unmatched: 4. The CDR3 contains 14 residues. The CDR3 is CASSRDRNNQPQHF. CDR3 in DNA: TGTGCCAGCAGCCGGGACAGGAATAATCAGCCCCAGCATTTT.

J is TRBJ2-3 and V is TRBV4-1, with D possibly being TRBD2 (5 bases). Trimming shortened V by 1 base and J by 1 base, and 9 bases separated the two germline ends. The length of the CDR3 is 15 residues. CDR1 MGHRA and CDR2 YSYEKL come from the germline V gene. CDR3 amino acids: CASSQGAGGTDTQYF. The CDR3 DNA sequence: TGCGCCAGCAGCCAAGGGGCCGGGGGCACAGATACGCAGTATTTT.

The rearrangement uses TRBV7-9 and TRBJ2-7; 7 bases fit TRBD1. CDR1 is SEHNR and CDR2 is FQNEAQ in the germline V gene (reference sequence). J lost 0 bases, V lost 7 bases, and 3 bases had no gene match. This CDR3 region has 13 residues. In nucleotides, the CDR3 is TGTGCCAGCAACAGGGGCGACTCCTACGAGCAGTACTTC. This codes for CASNRGDSYEQYF.

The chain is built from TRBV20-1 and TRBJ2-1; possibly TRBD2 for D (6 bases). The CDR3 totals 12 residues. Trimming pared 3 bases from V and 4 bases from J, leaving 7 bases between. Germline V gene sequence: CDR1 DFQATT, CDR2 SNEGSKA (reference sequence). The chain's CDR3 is CSASSGYNEQFF. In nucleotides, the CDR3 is TGCAGTGCTAGTAGCGGATACAATGAGCAGTTCTTC.

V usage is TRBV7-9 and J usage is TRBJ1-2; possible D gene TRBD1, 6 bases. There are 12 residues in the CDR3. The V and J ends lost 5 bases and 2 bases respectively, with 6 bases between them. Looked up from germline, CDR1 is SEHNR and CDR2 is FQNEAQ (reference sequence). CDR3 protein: CASSQGNYGYTF. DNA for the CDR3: TGTGCCAGCAGCCAGGGGAACTATGGCTACACCTTC. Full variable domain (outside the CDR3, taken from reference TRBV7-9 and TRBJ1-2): DTGVSQNPRHKITKRGQNVTFRCDPISEHNRLYWYRQTLGQGPEFLTYFQNEAQLEKSRLLSDRFSAERPKGSFSTLEIQRTEQGDSAMYLCASSQGNYGYTFGSGTRLTVV.

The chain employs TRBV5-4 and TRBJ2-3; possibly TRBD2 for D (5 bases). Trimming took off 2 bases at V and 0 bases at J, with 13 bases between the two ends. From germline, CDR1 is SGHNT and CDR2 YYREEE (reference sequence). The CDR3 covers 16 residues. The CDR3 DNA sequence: TGTGCCAGCAGCTTTGAAGCGGCAGCTAGCACAGATACGCAGTATTTT. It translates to CASSFEAAASTDTQYF.

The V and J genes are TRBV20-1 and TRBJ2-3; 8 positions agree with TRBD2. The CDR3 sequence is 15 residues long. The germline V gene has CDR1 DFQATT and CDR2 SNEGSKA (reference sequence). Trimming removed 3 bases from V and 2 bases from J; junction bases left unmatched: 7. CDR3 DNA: TGCAGTGCTAGTATAGGCGGGAGGCCCACAGATACGCAGTATTTT. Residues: CSASIGGRPTDTQYF.

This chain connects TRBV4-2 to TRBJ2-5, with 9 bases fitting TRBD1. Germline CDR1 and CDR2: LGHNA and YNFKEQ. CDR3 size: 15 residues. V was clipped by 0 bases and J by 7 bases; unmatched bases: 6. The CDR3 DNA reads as TGTGCCAGCAGCCAAGATCTGGACAGGGGAGCGACCCAGTACTTC. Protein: CASSQDLDRGATQYF.

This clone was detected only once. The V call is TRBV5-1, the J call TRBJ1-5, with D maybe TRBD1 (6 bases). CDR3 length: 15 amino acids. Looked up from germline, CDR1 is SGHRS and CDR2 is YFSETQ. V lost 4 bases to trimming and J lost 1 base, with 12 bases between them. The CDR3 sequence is CASSPEGGSNQPQHF. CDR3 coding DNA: TGCGCCAGCAGCCCGGAAGGGGGAAGCAATCAGCCCCAGCATTTT.

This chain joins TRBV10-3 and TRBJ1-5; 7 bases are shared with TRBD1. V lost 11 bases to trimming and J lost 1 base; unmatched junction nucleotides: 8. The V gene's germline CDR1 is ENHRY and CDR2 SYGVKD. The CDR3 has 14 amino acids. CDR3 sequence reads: CASNNRGSNQPQHF. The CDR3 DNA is TGTGCCTCCAACAACAGGGGCAGCAATCAGCCCCAGCATTTT.

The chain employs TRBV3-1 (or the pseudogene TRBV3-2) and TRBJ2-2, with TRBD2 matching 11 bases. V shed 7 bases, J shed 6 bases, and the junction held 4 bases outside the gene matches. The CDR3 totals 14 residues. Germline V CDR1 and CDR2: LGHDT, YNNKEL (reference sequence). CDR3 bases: TGTGCCAGCAAGAATAGCGGGGGGGCCGGGGAGCTGTTTTTT. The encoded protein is CASKNSGGAGELFF.

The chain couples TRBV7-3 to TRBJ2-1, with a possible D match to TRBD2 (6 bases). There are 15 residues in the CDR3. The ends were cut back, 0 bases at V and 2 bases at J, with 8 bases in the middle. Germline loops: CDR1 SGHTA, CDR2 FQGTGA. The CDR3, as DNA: TGTGCCAGCAGCTTAACTAGCGGCCCCTACAATGAGCAGTTCTTC. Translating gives CASSLTSGPYNEQFF.

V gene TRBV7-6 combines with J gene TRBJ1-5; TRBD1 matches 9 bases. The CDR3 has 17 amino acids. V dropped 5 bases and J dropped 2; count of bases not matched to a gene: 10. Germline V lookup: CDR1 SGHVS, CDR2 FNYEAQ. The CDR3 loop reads CASSPGTGYRGNQPQHF. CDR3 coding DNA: TGTGCCAGCAGCCCCGGGACAGGGTATAGGGGCAATCAGCCCCAGCATTTT.

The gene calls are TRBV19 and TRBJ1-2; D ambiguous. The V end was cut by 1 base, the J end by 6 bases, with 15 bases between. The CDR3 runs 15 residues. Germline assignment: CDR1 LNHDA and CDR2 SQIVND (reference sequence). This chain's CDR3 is CASSIVGAGGDGYTF. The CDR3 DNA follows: TGTGCCAGTAGTATAGTGGGAGCTGGCGGCGATGGCTACACCTTC.

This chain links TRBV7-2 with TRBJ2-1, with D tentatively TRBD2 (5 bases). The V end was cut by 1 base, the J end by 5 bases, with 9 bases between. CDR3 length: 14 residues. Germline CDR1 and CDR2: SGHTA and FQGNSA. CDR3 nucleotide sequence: TGTGCCAGCAGCTTAGGCCCGGGGAACAATGAGCAGTTCTTC. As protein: CASSLGPGNNEQFF.

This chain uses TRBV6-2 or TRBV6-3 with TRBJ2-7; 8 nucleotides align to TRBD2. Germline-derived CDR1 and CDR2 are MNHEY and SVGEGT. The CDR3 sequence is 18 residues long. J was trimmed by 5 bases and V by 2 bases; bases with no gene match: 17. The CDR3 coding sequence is TGTGCCAGCAGTTACGGAGCCACTAGAGCGGGAGTAGGTCACGAGCAGTACTTC. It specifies CASSYGATRAGVGHEQYF.

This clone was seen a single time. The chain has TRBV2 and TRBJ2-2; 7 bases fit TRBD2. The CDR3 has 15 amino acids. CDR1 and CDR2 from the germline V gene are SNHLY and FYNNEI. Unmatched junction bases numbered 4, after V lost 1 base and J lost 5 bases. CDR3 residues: CASSEEGGSTGELFF. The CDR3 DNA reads TGTGCCAGCAGTGAAGAAGGCGGGAGTACCGGGGAGCTGTTTTTT.